The 8 T cell receptor beta chains below all came from one sample that was sequenced in a study of T cell repertoires in cytomegalovirus infection. One entry per CDR3 protein results from TCRdb running MiXCR on the reads. In the table there are roughly 500,000 distinct CDR3 sequences, roughly 34% of which are singletons. No antigen has been identified for these receptors. The sample here was cultured PBMCs, taken from culture after CMV antigen stimulation. These receptors came from a human donor in good health (CMV status not recorded). Some clones in this sample may be carry-over from other donors' samples.

This clonotype was counted a few times. This rearrangement joins TRBV28 to TRBJ2-7; unclear D gene. Germline-derived CDR1 and CDR2 are MDHEN and SYDVKM. V was cut by 3 bases and J by 6 bases, with 15 bases left in between. The length of the CDR3 is 14 residues. The CDR3 DNA sequence: TGTGCCAGCAGTTTGTTATCTCGACCCACCGAGCAGTACGTC. Translating gives CASSLLSRPTEQYV.

The chain employs TRBV28 and TRBJ1-2, with TRBD1 as a possible D gene (5 bases). CDR1 is MDHEN and CDR2 is SYDVKM in the germline V gene. This CDR3 is 14 amino acids long. Trimming pared 3 bases from V and 5 bases from J, leaving 13 bases between. This chain's CDR3 is CASSLESRGYGYTF. For the CDR3, the DNA is TGTGCCAGCAGTTTGGAATCTCGGGGGTATGGCTACACCTTC.

This clonotype turned up a few times. V is TRBV10-3 and J is TRBJ1-1, with a possible D match to TRBD1 (6 bases). The germline V and J ends were trimmed by 6 bases and 3 bases, with 11 bases remaining between them. The CDR3 is 13 amino acids. From germline, CDR1 is ENHRY and CDR2 SYGVKD. As DNA, the CDR3 is TGTGCCATCAGGAGGGGGTTGGACACTGAAGCTTTCTTT. It codes for CAIRRGLDTEAFF.

The genes are TRBV11-3 and TRBJ1-1; no definite D call. The ends were cut back, 5 bases at V and 8 bases at J, with 12 bases in the middle. The CDR3 covers 12 residues. Germline CDR1 reads SGHNT; CDR2 reads YENEEA. CDR3 residues: CASSRISTEAFF. Here the CDR3 DNA reads TGTGCCAGCAGCCGTATTAGCACCGAAGCTTTCTTT.

V and J are TRBV7-2 and TRBJ1-1; D remains unclear. The V end lost 1 base, the J end lost 5 bases, and 17 bases lay between the germline ends. Germline V gene data show CDR1 as SGHTA and CDR2 as FQGNSA. This CDR3 has 16 residues. Here the CDR3 reads CASSLGSPGRGTEAFF. CDR3 coding DNA: TGTGCCAGCAGCTTAGGTTCCCCGGGTAGAGGGACTGAAGCTTTCTTT.

V and J are TRBV29-1 and TRBJ2-5, with a tentative D call TRBD2 (6 bases). With 4 bases removed from V and 5 bases from J, the gap between germline ends came to 14 bases. This CDR3 contains 13 residues. Germline V CDR1 and CDR2: SQVTM, ANQGSEA. The CDR3 bases are TGCAGCGTTGCCTTTGGGGCGGGGGAGACCCAGTACTTC. Its protein is CSVAFGAGETQYF.

The V gene is TRBV4-2, the J gene TRBJ2-5; unclear D gene. Trimming stripped 4 bases from V and 1 base from J, with 10 bases between. Per the germline V gene, CDR1 is LGHNA and CDR2 is YNFKEQ. The CDR3 runs 14 residues. Written as DNA, the CDR3 is TGTGCCAGCAGCCCTCACGTAACCCAAGAGACCCAGTACTTC. This sequence encodes CASSPHVTQETQYF.

The chain is built from TRBV7-3 and TRBJ2-5, with D perhaps TRBD2 (5 bases). Germline lookup yields CDR1 SGHTA and CDR2 FQGTGA. The V gene lost 2 bases and the J gene lost 4 bases, with 11 bases spanning the gap. The CDR3 totals 14 residues. This CDR3 is CASSLGGSAETQYF. In nucleotides, the CDR3 is TGTGCCAGCAGCTTAGGTGGGAGTGCAGAGACCCAGTACTTC.